The 6 T cell receptor beta chains presented below share a single source sample, sequenced in a study of blood T cell repertoires in COVID-19. Profiled with immunoSEQ multiplex PCR; TCRdb holds only in-frame clones, not every one. The sample shows roughly 180,000 clones, nearly 80% of them seen only once. The specimen sequenced was PBMCs or T cells enriched from blood (not recorded which). The receptors originated from a man in his 60s who had been exposed to COVID-19.

The chain links TRBV19 to TRBJ1-2; 9 bases match TRBD1. Germline assignment: CDR1 LNHDA and CDR2 SQIVND (reference sequence). The CDR3 is made up of 15 amino acids. Trimming removed 6 bases from V and 0 bases from J; junction bases left unmatched: 5. Here the CDR3 DNA reads TGTGCCAGTAGGACTACAGGGGGCACTAACTATGGCTACACCTTC. Its protein is CASRTTGGTNYGYTF.

This clone was detected ten times or more. V gene TRBV6-2 or TRBV6-3 combines with J gene TRBJ2-2; 7 bases are a match to TRBD1. V shed 5 bases and J 0 bases; nucleotides not matched to a gene: 3. From germline, CDR1 is MNHEY and CDR2 SVGEGT. This CDR3 spans 15 amino acids. The CDR3 DNA is TGTGCCAGCAGTACAGGGGAAGCGAACACCGGGGAGCTGTTTTTT. Its translation: CASSTGEANTGELFF.

CDR3 bases: TGTGCCAGCAGCTTAGGTAGCGGGACCTACAATGAGCAGTTCTTC. Translation: CASSLGSGTYNEQFF. The V call is TRBV13, the J call TRBJ2-1; 8 bases align to TRBD2. The CDR3 loop spans 15 amino acids. Germline assignment: CDR1 PRHDT and CDR2 FYEKMQ (reference sequence). V was pared by 0 bases and J by 2 bases, with 0 bases of the junction left unmatched.

V gene TRBV11-2 combines with J gene TRBJ2-2; 11 bases agree with TRBD1. V lost 5 bases to trimming and J lost 4 bases; unmatched junction nucleotides: 3. Germline loops: CDR1 SGHAT, CDR2 FQNNGV. This CDR3 region has 15 residues. CDR3 nucleotide sequence: TGTGCCAGCAGCAGGGACAGGGGGGTCACCGGGGAGCTGTTTTTT. Amino acids: CASSRDRGVTGELFF. The full variable domain, completed using reference TRBV11-2 and TRBJ2-2, is EAGVAQSPRYKIIEKRQSVAFWCNPISGHATLYWYQQILGQGPKLLIQFQNNGVVDDSQLPKDRFSAERLKGVDSTLKIQPAKLEDSAVYLCASSRDRGVTGELFFGEGSRLTVL.

This clone appeared a few times. This chain links TRBV9 with TRBJ1-1; possible D gene TRBD1, 6 bases. The length of the CDR3 is 13 residues. From germline, CDR1 is SGDLS and CDR2 YYNGEE. Deletions cut 0 bases from V and 7 bases from J, with 10 bases between. CDR3 amino acids: CASSVASDSEAFF. The CDR3 nucleotides read TGTGCCAGCAGCGTAGCTTCGGACAGTGAAGCTTTCTTT.

The chain recombines TRBV9 with TRBJ2-2; D gene uncertain. V was shortened by 3 bases and J by 4 bases, with 4 bases between the two germline ends. Germline V CDR1 and CDR2: SGDLS, YYNGEE. The CDR3 covers 12 residues. The CDR3 spells CASSAGTGELFF. The DNA for the CDR3 is TGTGCCAGCAGCGCGGGCACCGGGGAGCTGTTTTTT. The variable domain in full, completed from reference TRBV9 and TRBJ2-2, reads DSGVTQTPKHLITATGQRVTLRCSPRSGDLSVYWYQQSLDQGLQFLIQYYNGEERAKGNILERFSAQQFPDLHSELNLSSLELGDSALYFCASSAGTGELFFGEGSRLTVL.